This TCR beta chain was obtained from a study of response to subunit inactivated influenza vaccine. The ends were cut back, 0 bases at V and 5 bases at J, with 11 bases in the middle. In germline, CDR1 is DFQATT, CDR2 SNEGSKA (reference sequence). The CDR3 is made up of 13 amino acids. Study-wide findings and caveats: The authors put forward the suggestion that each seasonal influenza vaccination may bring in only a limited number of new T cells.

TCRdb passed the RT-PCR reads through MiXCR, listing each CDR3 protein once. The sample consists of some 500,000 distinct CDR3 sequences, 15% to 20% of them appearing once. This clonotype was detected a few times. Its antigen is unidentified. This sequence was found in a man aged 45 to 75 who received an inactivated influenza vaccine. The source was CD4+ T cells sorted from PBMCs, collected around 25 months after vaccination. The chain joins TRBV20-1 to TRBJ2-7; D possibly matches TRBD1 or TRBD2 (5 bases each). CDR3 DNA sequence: TGCAGTGCTAGAGATTTTAGGGACGACGAGCAGTACTTC. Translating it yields CSARDFRDDEQYF.